The 16 T cell receptor beta chains presented below share a single source sample, sequenced in a study of T-cell memory formation after mild COVID-19. TCRdb re-called the 5' RACE reads with MiXCR, one entry per CDR3 protein. The repertoire includes about 340,000 distinct CDR3 sequences, under 25% of them detected once, and around 13% sits in the top ten. The sequenced material came from PBMCs or a T cell subset sorted from them (not recorded which). The receptors stem from an adult woman who had mild COVID-19 (a few samples of this study predate the infection). Cell type and time point are not known.

This clonotype has only a few counts. This chain connects TRBV13 to TRBJ1-2; D may be TRBD1 (6 bases). Germline CDR1 PRHDT, CDR2 FYEKMQ (reference sequence). Trimming removed 1 base at V and 1 base at J, with 16 bases between. This CDR3 region has 17 residues. CDR3 DNA: TGTGCCAGCAGCTTAGAGGGCCACCCAGGGGATAACTATGGCTACACCTTC. Residues: CASSLEGHPGDNYGYTF.

In its sample, this clonotype was seen a few times. The chain couples TRBV5-4 to TRBJ2-5; D may be TRBD2 (6 bases). From germline, CDR1 is SGHNT and CDR2 YYREEE (reference sequence). The CDR3 sequence is 14 residues long. Trimming removed 4 bases at V and 1 base at J, with 11 bases between. As DNA, the CDR3 is TGTGCCAGCAGCAGACGGGACTTCCAAGAGACCCAGTACTTC. It translates to CASSRRDFQETQYF.

The rearrangement uses TRBV21-1 and TRBJ2-2; the table's D call of TRBD1 was not tested on the DNA. TRBV21-1 is labeled a pseudogene. The CDR3 contains 15 residues. The CDR3 DNA is TGTGCCAGTCATTCCGGGACAGTGAACACCGGGGAGCTGTTTTTT. This sequence encodes CASHSGTVNTGELFF.

The chain joins TRBV7-9 to TRBJ2-7; TRBD1 might be the D (5 bases). Trimming shortened V by 6 bases and J by 3 bases, and 21 bases separated the two germline ends. The CDR3 loop spans 16 amino acids. Germline CDR1 and CDR2: SEHNR and FQNEAQ (reference sequence). CDR3 DNA: TGTGCCAGCAGTACTACAATGGGGCTCTACCTCTACGAGCAGTACTTC. Translating it yields CASSTTMGLYLYEQYF.

This clonotype was recorded a few times. The J gene is TRBJ2-3, the V gene TRBV27; 16 nucleotides line up with TRBD2. The CDR3 has 20 amino acids. CDR1 is MNHEY and CDR2 is SMNVEV in the germline V gene (reference sequence). With V trimmed by 7 bases and J by 6 bases, 19 bases remained unmatched. The CDR3 spells CASKPPGLAGGPPGRDTQYF. CDR3 nucleotides: TGTGCCAGCAAACCTCCGGGACTAGCGGGGGGGCCTCCTGGTCGGGATACGCAGTATTTT.

The J gene is TRBJ1-2, the V gene TRBV19; D is unresolved. The CDR3 is 15 residues long. V was clipped by 5 bases and J by 0 bases, with 13 bases between them. Per the germline V gene, CDR1 is LNHDA and CDR2 is SQIVND (reference sequence). The CDR3 DNA sequence: TGTGCCAGTAGTCTTCAGGCGGGCGCTAACTATGGCTACACCTTC. It encodes CASSLQAGANYGYTF.

The sample holds a few counts of this clonotype. Here the CDR3 reads CASSEEAGVSDTQYF. DNA for the CDR3: TGTGCCAGCAGTGAAGAGGCGGGAGTATCAGATACGCAGTATTTT. The genes are TRBV2 and TRBJ2-3; 7 bases are a match to TRBD2. Germline V gene data show CDR1 as SNHLY and CDR2 as FYNNEI. V trimming: 1 base; J trimming: 4 bases; junction bases outside the gene matches: 5. CDR3 length: 15 residues.

The chain employs TRBV27 and TRBJ2-3; D remains ambiguous. The V end lost 2 bases, the J end lost 2 bases, and 8 bases lay between the germline ends. Germline assignment: CDR1 MNHEY and CDR2 SMNVEV (reference sequence). This CDR3 contains 14 residues. CDR3 protein: CASSLGEYTDTQYF. The CDR3 DNA reads TGTGCCAGCAGTTTAGGGGAATACACAGATACGCAGTATTTT.

The gene calls are TRBV7-9 and TRBJ2-1; 13 positions agree with TRBD2. The length of the CDR3 is 12 residues. The ends lost 9 bases at V and 11 bases at J; junction bases unmatched: 4. CDR1 SEHNR and CDR2 FQNEAQ come from the germline V gene (reference sequence). As DNA, the CDR3 is TGTGCCAGTGGACTAGCGGGAGTAAAGCAGTTCTTC. The encoded protein is CASGLAGVKQFF.

The chain has TRBV4-1 and TRBJ2-3; D may be TRBD2 (7 bases). Between the trimmed V and J ends, which lost 5 bases and 6 bases, there was a span of 18 bases. The CDR3 spans 15 residues. Germline CDR1 is MGHRA and CDR2 is YSYEKL. The CDR3 nucleotides read TGCGCCAGCAGCGAGGGGGGGAGATCCCCCGATACGCAGTATTTT. This codes for CASSEGGRSPDTQYF.

The table lists this clonotype with a few counts. The J gene is TRBJ2-7, the V gene TRBV9, with D possibly being TRBD2 (6 bases). Germline V CDR1 and CDR2: SGDLS, YYNGEE. There are 13 residues in the CDR3. The V end lost 8 bases, the J end lost 2 bases, and 14 bases lay between the germline ends. CDR3 sequence reads: CASSPGAAYEQYF. CDR3 sequence (DNA): TGTGCCAGTTCCCCGGGAGCCGCCTACGAGCAGTACTTC.

The rearrangement joins TRBV24-1 to TRBJ1-2; D uncertain. From germline, CDR1 is KGHDR and CDR2 SFDVKD. This CDR3 is built from 17 residues. Trimming left V 5 bases short and J 6 bases short, with 24 bases between. CDR3 sequence reads: CATSGPPGSLLSNGYTF. CDR3 bases: TGTGCCACCAGTGGCCCCCCCGGCAGCCTCCTTTCAAATGGCTACACCTTC.

This chain links TRBV3-1 with TRBJ2-7; 11 bases map to TRBD2. Germline assignment: CDR1 LGHDT and CDR2 YNNKEL (reference sequence). Losses at the gene ends were 1 base for V and 0 bases for J; bases not matched to a gene: 5. The CDR3 covers 17 residues. The CDR3 DNA is TGTGCCAGCAGCCAAGGGGCTAGCGGGAGGTACTCCTACGAGCAGTACTTC. This gives the protein CASSQGASGRYSYEQYF.

This clonotype was seen only a few times. V and J are TRBV7-9 and TRBJ2-1; D perhaps matches TRBD2 (6 bases). This CDR3 is built from 14 residues. Trimming took 3 bases from V and 6 from J, leaving 12 bases between them. CDR1 and CDR2 from the germline V gene are SEHNR and FQNEAQ (reference sequence). Here the CDR3 DNA reads TGTGCCAGCAGCTTGGGAGGCACAATCAATGAGCAGTTCTTC. This codes for CASSLGGTINEQFF.

In its sample, this clonotype was seen a few times. The rearrangement links TRBV6-1 to TRBJ1-1; no clear D. Germline V gene sequence: CDR1 MNHNS, CDR2 SASEGT. This CDR3 has 13 amino acids. V lost 6 bases, J lost 0 bases, and 8 bases lay in between. CDR3 loop: CASRRNLNTEAFF. Written as DNA, the CDR3 is TGTGCCAGCAGGCGGAACCTGAACACTGAAGCTTTCTTT.

This clonotype was seen just once. V and J are TRBV30 and TRBJ1-6; the D is unclear. The CDR3 is made up of 13 amino acids. V was clipped by 0 bases and J by 9 bases, with 9 bases between them. CDR1 is GTSNPN and CDR2 is SVGIG in the germline V gene (reference sequence). CDR3 coding DNA: TGTGCCTGGAGTGTACACGCGGGTTCACCCCTCCACTTT. Encoded protein: CAWSVHAGSPLHF.